This T cell receptor (beta chain) was identified in a study of T cells in Graves' hyperthyroidism and ophthalmopathy. General study points: Onset of ophthalmopathy came a median approximately 6.8 months after the model predicted it.

The CDR3 is 12 residues long. Trimming cost V 3 bases and J 5 bases, with 5 bases left between them. The table lists this clonotype with a few counts. Antigen specificity is unknown. Amplification of TCR beta CDR3 regions was performed using RNA transcripts as template. HTBI primers drove first-round RT-PCR of the TCR CDR3. TCRdb passed the multiplex PCR reads through MiXCR, listing each CDR3 protein once. The sample contains approximately 330,000 distinct CDR3 sequences, around a sixth of which appear only once. This chain links TRBV12-3 or TRBV12-4 with TRBJ2-1; D is ambiguous. The source is a woman aged 45-65 years with Graves' hyperthyroidism. Sequenced input: blood. The CDR3 reads CASSFSHNEQFF. The CDR3 DNA sequence: TGTGCCAGCAGTTTTTCACACAATGAGCAGTTCTTC.